This passage covers 23 T cell receptor beta chains from one sample sequenced in a study of blood T cell repertoires in COVID-19. Profiling relied on immunoSEQ multiplex PCR, and the TCRdb table lists in-frame clones only, not all of them. The sample has roughly 190,000 clones, 80% to 85% seen once. The sequenced material came from peripheral blood. The source of these receptors is a human donor in a cohort sampled during active COVID-19.

The chain employs TRBV18 and TRBJ1-2; D perhaps matches TRBD1 (5 bases). CDR1 is KGHSH, CDR2 LQKENI, per germline. The CDR3 is made up of 15 amino acids. The V and J ends lost 3 bases and 4 bases respectively, with 15 bases between them. CDR3 bases: TGTGCCAGCTCACCCGATCGACAGAACCTCTATGGCTACACCTTC. Amino acid sequence: CASSPDRQNLYGYTF.

This rearrangement joins TRBV7-9 to TRBJ1-6; D gene ambiguous. The CDR3 is made up of 16 amino acids. In germline, CDR1 is SEHNR, CDR2 FQNEAQ (reference sequence). Trimming cost V 5 bases and J 9 bases, with 20 bases left between them. This CDR3 is CASSPLVGRVGSPLHF. The CDR3 DNA follows: TGTGCCAGCAGCCCCTTGGTTGGCCGGGTCGGTTCACCCCTCCACTTT. Full variable domain (outside the CDR3, taken from reference TRBV7-9 and TRBJ1-6): DTGVSQNPRHKITKRGQNVTFRCDPISEHNRLYWYRQTLGQGPEFLTYFQNEAQLEKSRLLSDRFSAERPKGSFSTLEIQRTEQGDSAMYLCASSPLVGRVGSPLHFGNGTRLTVT.

This clone was recorded once. The chain employs TRBV7-6 and TRBJ1-4; 9 nucleotides agree with TRBD1. The CDR3 runs 15 residues. The germline V gene has CDR1 SGHVS and CDR2 FNYEAQ. After removal of 1 base from V and 7 bases from J, the junction contained 4 bases not matched to a gene. CDR3 nucleotides: TGTGCCAGCAGCTTAGTGGACAGGGGACGTGAAAAACTGTTTTTT. Residues: CASSLVDRGREKLFF.

The chain has TRBV6-5 and TRBJ2-1; TRBD1 matches at 8 bases. With V trimmed by 8 bases and J by 8 bases, 8 bases remained unmatched. This CDR3 is built from 13 residues. Germline CDR1 is MNHEY and CDR2 is SVGAGI. The CDR3 DNA reads as TGTGCCAGCGGCGGCAGGGGGCTCGATGAGCAGTTCTTC. Translation gives CASGGRGLDEQFF.

J is TRBJ1-5 and V is TRBV12-3 or TRBV12-4, with TRBD1 as a possible D gene (5 bases). The CDR3 length is 13 residues. Trimming removed 6 bases at V and 4 bases at J, with 10 bases between. Here the CDR3 reads CASSRDRNQPQHF. The CDR3 nucleotides read TGTGCCAGCAGCCGCGACAGAAATCAGCCCCAGCATTTT.

V is TRBV2 and J is TRBJ1-3, with 9 bases that match TRBD1. V was pared by 5 bases and J by 0 bases, with 2 bases of the junction left unmatched. The CDR3 consists of 15 residues. Germline lookup yields CDR1 SNHLY and CDR2 FYNNEI. The DNA of the CDR3 is TGTGCCAGCAGTCAGGACAGGGGCTCTGGAAACACCATATATTTT. Translated: CASSQDRGSGNTIYF.

The chain combines TRBV28 with TRBJ1-4; possibly TRBD1 for D (6 bases). The V gene's germline CDR1 is MDHEN and CDR2 SYDVKM. The CDR3 is made up of 20 amino acids. Trimming removed 3 bases from V and 7 bases from J, with 30 bases in between. This chain's CDR3 is CASSLLGGAGSYRVPEKLFF. The DNA of the CDR3 is TGTGCCAGCAGTTTGTTGGGGGGGGCCGGGAGCTACAGGGTACCTGAAAAACTGTTTTTT.

This rearrangement joins TRBV6-1 to TRBJ2-5; D may be TRBD2 (6 bases). CDR3 length equals 15 residues. Deletions cut 7 bases from V and 5 bases from J, with 20 bases between. In germline, CDR1 is MNHNS, CDR2 SASEGT. The CDR3 here is CASTNEAGRVETQYF. The CDR3 DNA reads TGTGCCAGCACCAACGAAGCGGGTCGGGTGGAGACCCAGTACTTC.

The chain combines TRBV28 with TRBJ2-5, with TRBD1 matching 8 bases. In germline, CDR1 is MDHEN, CDR2 SYDVKM. The CDR3 sequence is 14 residues long. V lost 2 bases and J lost 10; bases outside the gene matches: 9. CDR3 residues: CASSLGGQGYIQYF. CDR3 DNA: TGTGCCAGCAGTTTAGGAGGACAGGGTTATATCCAGTACTTC.

J is TRBJ2-5 and V is TRBV5-1, with a weak D call TRBD1 (6 bases). Trimming took off 6 bases at V and 3 bases at J, with 12 bases between the two ends. The CDR3 has 13 amino acids. Germline V gene data show CDR1 as SGHRS and CDR2 as YFSETQ. CDR3: CASNNPGEETQYF. As DNA, the CDR3 is TGCGCCAGCAACAACCCAGGGGAAGAGACCCAGTACTTC.

The chain is built from TRBV28 and TRBJ2-7; TRBD2 matches 7 bases. CDR3 length: 15 amino acids. Looked up from germline, CDR1 is MDHEN and CDR2 is SYDVKM. With 1 base clipped from V and 2 bases from J, the junction kept 5 bases outside the gene matches. The CDR3 region has the DNA TGTGCCAGCAGTTTATCCCTAGCGGTAACCTACGAGCAGTACTTC. As protein: CASSLSLAVTYEQYF.

V and J are TRBV7-8 and TRBJ2-5, with a tentative D call TRBD2 (5 bases). This CDR3 is 17 amino acids long. V lost 2 bases, J lost 4 bases, and 20 bases lay in between. Germline V gene data show CDR1 as SGHVS and CDR2 as FQNEAQ. CDR3 region: CASSLYGLAGRAETQYF. The CDR3 bases are TGTGCCAGCAGCTTATATGGGCTGGCGGGTAGGGCAGAGACCCAGTACTTC.

The genes are TRBV21-1 and TRBJ1-4. TRBV21-1 is a pseudogene segment. This CDR3 is 19 amino acids long. CDR3 in DNA: TGTGCCAGCAGCAAATCCCTTAGGAGCTCCCGTTTAACTAATGAAAAACTGTTTTTT. This translates into CASSKSLRSSRLTNEKLFF.

The gene calls are TRBV4-1 and TRBJ1-6, with D possibly being TRBD1 (5 bases). CDR3 length: 17 amino acids. V lost 0 bases and J lost 8, with 17 bases in between. Germline loops: CDR1 MGHRA, CDR2 YSYEKL. The DNA for the CDR3 is TGCGCCAGCAGCCAAGAATCATGGTGGCAGGGTTATTCACCCCTCCACTTT. Its translation: CASSQESWWQGYSPLHF.

The chain carries TRBV27 and TRBJ1-2; D is perhaps TRBD1 (5 bases). Deletions cut 5 bases from V and 8 bases from J, with 21 bases between. The CDR3 loop spans 15 amino acids. Germline V CDR1 and CDR2: MNHEY, SMNVEV (reference sequence). The CDR3 DNA reads TGTGCCAGCAGTCCGAACGTCCGACAGCTCCGGGGCTACACCTTC. Translating it yields CASSPNVRQLRGYTF.

The V call is TRBV10-3, the J call TRBJ1-2, with D perhaps matching TRBD1 (5 bases). Trimming left V 7 bases short and J 8 bases short, with 23 bases between. This CDR3 region has 15 residues. CDR1 is ENHRY, CDR2 SYGVKD, per germline. The CDR3 loop is CAITLTPTEPSGYTF. CDR3 nucleotide sequence: TGTGCCATCACATTAACCCCGACAGAGCCGTCAGGCTACACCTTC.

The chain links TRBV11-2 to TRBJ1-1; D perhaps matches TRBD1 (6 bases). Looked up from germline, CDR1 is SGHAT and CDR2 is FQNNGV. This CDR3 contains 15 residues. V lost 5 bases, J lost 4 bases, and 17 bases lay in between. The CDR3 DNA is TGTGCCAGCAGCGTCCCCCAGGGGTGGGGCACTGAAGCTTTCTTT. Protein: CASSVPQGWGTEAFF. Looking up the rest from reference TRBV11-2 and TRBJ1-1 gives the full variable domain: EAGVAQSPRYKIIEKRQSVAFWCNPISGHATLYWYQQILGQGPKLLIQFQNNGVVDDSQLPKDRFSAERLKGVDSTLKIQPAKLEDSAVYLCASSVPQGWGTEAFFGQGTRLTVV.

This sequence joins TRBV19 and TRBJ2-3; TRBD2 matches at 7 bases. V was pared by 5 bases and J by 5 bases, with 7 bases of the junction left unmatched. The germline V gene encodes CDR1 LNHDA and CDR2 SQIVND (reference sequence). The CDR3 is 14 amino acids. The CDR3 DNA reads TGTGCCAGTAGTCTGGCGGGAGACCTAGATACGCAGTATTTT. It yields the protein CASSLAGDLDTQYF.

The chain joins TRBV5-1 to TRBJ1-6; the match to TRBD1 covers 8 bases. The germline V gene has CDR1 SGHRS and CDR2 YFSETQ. This CDR3 contains 15 residues. Losses at the gene ends were 2 bases for V and 5 bases for J; bases not matched to a gene: 3. The CDR3 region has the DNA TGCGCCAGCAGCTTCGACAGGGGCGATAATTCACCCCTCCACTTT. This translates into CASSFDRGDNSPLHF. The whole variable domain, filled in from reference TRBV5-1 and TRBJ1-6, reads KAGVTQTPRYLIKTRGQQVTLSCSPISGHRSVSWYQQTPGQGLQFLFEYFSETQRNKGNFPGRFSGRQFSNSRSEMNVSTLELGDSALYLCASSFDRGDNSPLHFGNGTRLTVT.

The V call is TRBV2, the J call TRBJ2-7; a possible D gene is TRBD1 (5 bases). Germline values: CDR1 SNHLY, CDR2 FYNNEI. V was trimmed by 6 bases and J by 3 bases, leaving 15 bases between them. The CDR3 is 14 amino acids. The CDR3 spells CASSQSDGHYEQYF. The CDR3 DNA follows: TGTGCCAGCAGCCAATCGGACGGACACTACGAGCAGTACTTC.

This chain links TRBV10-3 with TRBJ2-7; 7 nucleotides agree with TRBD2. The V gene end was trimmed by 6 bases and the J gene end by 5 bases; junction bases not matched to a gene: 4. Germline CDR1 ENHRY, CDR2 SYGVKD. The CDR3 loop spans 12 amino acids. DNA of the CDR3: TGTGCCATCAGCTCCGGACTAGACGAGCAGTACTTC. Protein product: CAISSGLDEQYF.

The chain employs TRBV2 and TRBJ2-1; D is possibly TRBD2 (5 bases). Looked up from germline, CDR1 is SNHLY and CDR2 is FYNNEI. The CDR3 totals 12 residues. V lost 6 bases and J 6 bases, leaving 9 bases between the germline ends. The CDR3 nucleotides are TGTGCCAGCAGCGCCCTAGCCAATGAGCAGTTCTTC. It yields the protein CASSALANEQFF.

This rearrangement joins TRBV5-8 to TRBJ1-3; D gene uncertain. The V gene's germline CDR1 is SGHTS and CDR2 YDEGEE. This CDR3 is 16 amino acids long. V lost 6 bases to trimming and J lost 3 bases, with 19 bases between them. CDR3 nucleotide sequence: TGTGCCAGCACCCTTCGTTCAGGATATAATGGAAACACCATATATTTT. Translated, it gives CASTLRSGYNGNTIYF.